This passage covers 24 T cell receptor beta chains from one sample sequenced in a study of shared clonotypes between healthy human individuals. Sequencing was performed with immunoSEQ multiplex PCR; in TCRdb, only in-frame clones are kept and a portion is missing. This sample carries over a million clones, about 98% of them seen once, and the ten largest clones take roughly 0.45%. The sequenced material came from naive CD4+ T cells sorted from blood. This sample's subset: CD45RA+ positively selected. The receptors stem from a man aged 25-45 years in good health.

With respect to this clone: This sample also contains other DNA sequences that code for the same CDR3. J is TRBJ1-2 and V is TRBV18, with D possibly TRBD1 on 6 matching bases. Trimming removed 0 bases at V and 7 bases at J, with 12 bases between. This CDR3 spans 14 amino acids. Germline V gene lookup returns CDR1 KGHSH and CDR2 LQKENI. The CDR3 protein is CASSPPSGAGGYTF. DNA for the CDR3: TGTGCCAGCTCACCACCGTCAGGGGCAGGTGGCTACACCTTC.

As DNA, the CDR3 is TGTGCCAGCAGCCAAATGGGGAGACCCGGCACAGAAAGCTACGAGCAGTACTTC. Protein sequence: CASSQMGRPGTESYEQYF. The chain is built from TRBV14 and TRBJ2-7; D perhaps matches TRBD2 (5 bases). The ends were cut back, 2 bases at V and 3 bases at J, with 23 bases in the middle. CDR1 SGHDN and CDR2 FVKESK come from the germline V gene. The CDR3 has 18 residues.

This chain connects TRBV18 to TRBJ1-3; D remains ambiguous. Germline V gives CDR1 KGHSH, CDR2 LQKENI. This CDR3 is built from 16 residues. The germline V and J ends were trimmed by 4 bases and 3 bases, with 16 bases remaining between them. The CDR3 here is CASSRENPGYGNTIYF. CDR3 coding DNA: TGTGCCAGCTCACGAGAGAACCCCGGGTATGGAAACACCATATATTTT.

The V and J genes are TRBV28 and TRBJ2-7; D ambiguous. The CDR3 consists of 13 residues. V was cut by 7 bases and J by 3 bases, with 13 bases left in between. Germline loops: CDR1 MDHEN, CDR2 SYDVKM. CDR3 region: CASNLSANYEQYF. CDR3 nucleotide sequence: TGTGCCAGCAACCTAAGCGCCAACTACGAGCAGTACTTC.

The V and J genes are TRBV2 and TRBJ2-5, with a tentative D call TRBD1 (5 bases). Germline values: CDR1 SNHLY, CDR2 FYNNEI. This CDR3 is built from 10 residues. V was pared by 10 bases and J by 5 bases, with 8 bases between. In nucleotides, the CDR3 is TGTGCCACCTGGGGCGAGACCCAGTACTTC. It encodes CATWGETQYF.

The rearrangement links TRBV2 to TRBJ2-7; D is possibly TRBD1 (6 bases). The CDR3 totals 14 residues. V was shortened by 6 bases and J by 9 bases, with 21 bases between the two germline ends. Germline V gene lookup returns CDR1 SNHLY and CDR2 FYNNEI. The CDR3 coding sequence is TGTGCCAGCAGATTGGCGCAGGGGCTGAGCGTGCAGTACTTC. Amino acids: CASRLAQGLSVQYF.

V usage is TRBV18 and J usage is TRBJ2-3; 7 bases are a match to TRBD1. This CDR3 comprises 16 residues. J lost 4 bases, V lost 3 bases, and 10 bases had no gene match. CDR1 is KGHSH, CDR2 LQKENI, per germline. In nucleotides, the CDR3 is TGTGCCAGCTCACCCCAGGGGGTGCATTCAGCAGATACGCAGTATTTT. Protein product: CASSPQGVHSADTQYF.

This clone was counted a single time. J is TRBJ1-1 and V is TRBV15; D is unresolved. Trimming took 2 bases from V and 0 from J, leaving 13 bases between them. The V gene's germline CDR1 is LNHNV and CDR2 YYDKDF (reference sequence). The CDR3 covers 16 residues. The CDR3 reads CATSRHPGSMNTEAFF. The CDR3 DNA reads TGTGCCACCAGCAGACACCCGGGGAGTATGAACACTGAAGCTTTCTTT.

V and J are TRBV11-2 and TRBJ2-6; weak D call: TRBD1 (5 bases). The V end was cut by 6 bases, the J end by 1 base, with 7 bases between. Germline V gives CDR1 SGHAT, CDR2 FQNNGV. CDR3 length: 14 amino acids. The CDR3 protein is CASRQVSGANVLTF. CDR3 coding DNA: TGTGCCAGCAGACAGGTATCTGGGGCCAACGTCCTGACTTTC.

The chain recombines TRBV7-2 with TRBJ2-1, with 10 bases matching TRBD2. With V trimmed by 4 bases and J by 4 bases, 1 base remained unmatched. Germline assignment: CDR1 SGHTA and CDR2 FQGNSA. CDR3 length: 14 residues. DNA for the CDR3: TGTGCCAGCAGCTCTAGCGGGAGTTACAATGAGCAGTTCTTC. Protein: CASSSSGSYNEQFF.

J is TRBJ1-5 and V is TRBV5-6; no reliable D call. V gave up 3 bases and J gave up 4 bases, with 14 bases separating them. This CDR3 has 15 amino acids. Germline loops: CDR1 SGHDT, CDR2 YYEEEE. As DNA, the CDR3 is TGTGCCAGCAGCTCGGCGCCAAGGGCGAATCAGCCCCAGCATTTT. Translating it yields CASSSAPRANQPQHF.

The V gene is TRBV9, the J gene TRBJ1-4, with D maybe TRBD1 (6 bases). This CDR3 contains 15 residues. Between the trimmed V and J ends, which lost 0 bases and 4 bases, there was a span of 10 bases. CDR1 and CDR2 from the germline V gene are SGDLS and YYNGEE. CDR3 sequence reads: CASSVGTGINEKLFF. In DNA form, the CDR3 reads TGTGCCAGCAGCGTAGGTACAGGGATTAATGAAAAACTGTTTTTT.

This sequence joins TRBV7-2 and TRBJ2-7; 11 bases are a match to TRBD2. The germline gives CDR1 SGHTA, CDR2 FQGNSA. After removal of 4 bases from V and 3 bases from J, the junction contained 11 bases not matched to a gene. This CDR3 has 17 residues. As DNA, the CDR3 is TGTGCCAGCAGCTATAGCGGGAGGGCCGATCGAATCTACGAGCAGTACTTC. The encoded protein is CASSYSGRADRIYEQYF.

This chain joins TRBV29-1 and TRBJ2-2; D remains unclear. Trimming removed 8 bases at V and 5 bases at J, with 9 bases between. The CDR3 runs to 11 residues. Germline CDR1 is SQVTM and CDR2 is ANQGSEA. The CDR3 DNA follows: TGCAGCTGTATAGGGACCGGGGAGCTGTTTTTT. It yields the protein CSCIGTGELFF.

This chain uses TRBV5-1 with TRBJ1-2; D is undetermined. V lost 4 bases and J 0 bases, leaving 7 bases between the germline ends. The CDR3 runs to 13 residues. Germline V gene lookup returns CDR1 SGHRS and CDR2 YFSETQ. The CDR3, as DNA: TGCGCCAGCAGCCCGGACGCTAACTATGGCTACACCTTC. The encoded protein is CASSPDANYGYTF.

V and J are TRBV5-1 and TRBJ2-4; D tentatively fits TRBD1 or TRBD2 (5 bases each). V dropped 1 base and J dropped 1 base, with 12 bases sitting between them. The CDR3 loop spans 16 amino acids. CDR1 is SGHRS, CDR2 YFSETQ, per germline. DNA of the CDR3: TGCGCCAGCAGCTTGCCTGGGGACCGGGCCAAAAACATTCAGTACTTC. Protein sequence: CASSLPGDRAKNIQYF.

The genes are TRBV7-9 and TRBJ1-5; TRBD1 might be the D (6 bases). This CDR3 has 17 amino acids. Trimming cost V 4 bases and J 2 bases, with 18 bases left between them. Germline CDR1 and CDR2: SEHNR and FQNEAQ (reference sequence). CDR3 region: CASSSGVGIGGNQPQHF. CDR3 sequence (DNA): TGTGCCAGCAGCTCAGGGGTTGGGATAGGGGGCAATCAGCCCCAGCATTTT.

The chain combines TRBV27 with TRBJ2-1; a possible D gene is TRBD2 (5 bases). CDR3 length equals 13 residues. Germline CDR1 and CDR2: MNHEY and SMNVEV (reference sequence). With 9 bases removed from V and 0 bases from J, the gap between germline ends came to 9 bases. CDR3 DNA: TGTGCCAGTAGCGACCGCTCCTACAATGAGCAGTTCTTC. This encodes CASSDRSYNEQFF.

This chain links TRBV5-1 with TRBJ2-3, with D unresolved. V was pared by 1 base and J by 0 bases, with 9 bases between. Germline V CDR1 and CDR2: SGHRS, YFSETQ. The length of the CDR3 is 15 residues. Here the CDR3 DNA reads TGCGCCAGCAGCTTGCCTAGGCCTAGCACAGATACGCAGTATTTT. Protein: CASSLPRPSTDTQYF.

The chain couples TRBV18 to TRBJ2-1; 8 bases map to TRBD2. Germline assignment: CDR1 KGHSH and CDR2 LQKENI. V lost 3 bases, J lost 9 bases, and 7 bases stayed unmatched. CDR3 length: 14 residues. CDR3 region: CASSPRTSSFEQFF. The CDR3 nucleotides are TGTGCCAGCTCACCGCGGACTAGCTCGTTTGAGCAGTTCTTC.

The chain employs TRBV5-6 and TRBJ2-3; 10 nucleotides line up with TRBD2. Trimming cost V 3 bases and J 1 base; bases outside gene matches: 8. This CDR3 region has 17 residues. Per the germline V gene, CDR1 is SGHDT and CDR2 is YYEEEE. The chain's CDR3 is CASSSRQGLAGTDTQYF. CDR3 DNA: TGTGCCAGCAGCTCACGGCAAGGACTAGCGGGCACAGATACGCAGTATTTT.

The genes are TRBV2 and TRBJ2-7; D might be TRBD1 (6 bases). This CDR3 spans 19 amino acids. The V end lost 7 bases, the J end lost 2 bases, and 30 bases lay between the germline ends. The germline gives CDR1 SNHLY, CDR2 FYNNEI. CDR3 region: CASTHRDIRIWTSTYEQYF. The CDR3 nucleotides are TGTGCCAGCACACACCGGGACATTAGAATCTGGACTTCGACCTACGAGCAGTACTTC.

V usage is TRBV5-1 and J usage is TRBJ1-3, with 8 bases aligning to TRBD1. The CDR3 runs 16 residues. CDR1 is SGHRS and CDR2 is YFSETQ in the germline V gene. V lost 3 bases and J lost 0; bases outside the gene matches: 5. This CDR3 is CASSWDRPASGNTIYF. CDR3 in DNA: TGCGCCAGCAGCTGGGACAGGCCTGCCTCTGGAAACACCATATATTTT. The complete variable domain, with remaining parts taken from reference TRBV5-1 and TRBJ1-3, reads KAGVTQTPRYLIKTRGQQVTLSCSPISGHRSVSWYQQTPGQGLQFLFEYFSETQRNKGNFPGRFSGRQFSNSRSEMNVSTLELGDSALYLCASSWDRPASGNTIYFGEGSWLTVV.

The V call is TRBV4-3, the J call TRBJ2-1, with TRBD2 matching 8 bases. The CDR3 runs to 16 residues. Losses at the gene ends were 4 bases for V and 5 bases for J; bases not matched to a gene: 10. Germline V gives CDR1 LGHNA, CDR2 YSLEER. In DNA, the CDR3 is TGCGCCAGCAGCCGCCTTAGCGGGAATCAAAACAATGAGCAGTTCTTC. This gives the protein CASSRLSGNQNNEQFF.